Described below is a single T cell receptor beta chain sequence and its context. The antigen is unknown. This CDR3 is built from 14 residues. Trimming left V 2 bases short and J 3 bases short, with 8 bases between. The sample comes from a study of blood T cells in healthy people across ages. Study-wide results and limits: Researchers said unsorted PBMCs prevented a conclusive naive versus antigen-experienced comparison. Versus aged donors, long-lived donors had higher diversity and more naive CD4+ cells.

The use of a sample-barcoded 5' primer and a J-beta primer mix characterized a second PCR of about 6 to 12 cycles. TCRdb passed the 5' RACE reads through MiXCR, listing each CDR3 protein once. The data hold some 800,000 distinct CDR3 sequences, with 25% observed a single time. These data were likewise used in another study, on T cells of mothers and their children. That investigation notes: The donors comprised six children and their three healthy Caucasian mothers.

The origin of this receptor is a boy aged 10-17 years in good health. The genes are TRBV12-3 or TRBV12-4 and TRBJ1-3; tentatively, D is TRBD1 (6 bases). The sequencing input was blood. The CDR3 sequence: CASSLTGNGNTIYF. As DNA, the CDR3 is TGTGCCAGCAGTTTAACAGGGAATGGAAACACCATATATTTT.